A single sample gave rise to the 9 T cell receptor beta chains below, sequenced in a study of blood T cells in healthy people across ages. Primers used in a second PCR of about 6 to 12 cycles were a sample-barcoded 5' primer and a J-beta primer mix. TCRdb passed the 5' RACE reads through MiXCR, listing each CDR3 protein once. Here the sample spans about 1.6 million distinct CDR3 sequences, approximately 32% being singletons. The source material was blood. The receptors were gathered from a woman in her 30s in good health.

This clonotype is a singleton in its sample. One end of the junction fails to match germline, which may point to a read error. This chain joins TRBV7-2 and TRBJ1-6; D call uncertain. Germline CDR1 and CDR2: SGHTA and FQGNSA. The CDR3 runs to 14 residues. The CDR3: CASSVRGAGSPLHF. CDR3 nucleotide sequence: TGCGCCAGCAGCGTCAGAGGTGCAGGTTCACCCCTCCACTTT.

This chain connects TRBV7-3 to TRBJ2-2, with 10 bases fitting TRBD1. Per the germline V gene, CDR1 is SGHTA and CDR2 is FQGTGA. The trim removed 5 bases at V and 4 bases at J, leaving 4 bases unmatched. The CDR3 runs 15 residues. In nucleotides, the CDR3 is TGTGCCAGCAGCGTATGGGACAGGGGCACCGGGGAGCTGTTTTTT. Its protein is CASSVWDRGTGELFF. The whole variable domain, filled in from reference TRBV7-3 and TRBJ2-2, reads GAGVSQTPSNKVTEKGKYVELRCDPISGHTALYWYRQSLGQGPEFLIYFQGTGAADDSGLPNDRFFAVRPEGSVSTLKIQRTERGDSAVYLCASSVWDRGTGELFFGEGSRLTVL.

The chain uses TRBV7-9 and TRBJ1-2, with a tentative D call TRBD1 (5 bases). The CDR3 is made up of 16 amino acids. In germline, CDR1 is SEHNR, CDR2 FQNEAQ (reference sequence). V was pared by 1 base and J by 4 bases, with 16 bases between. CDR3 loop: CASSLDLVTAPYGYTF. For the CDR3, the DNA is TGTGCCAGCAGCTTAGATCTTGTGACAGCACCCTATGGCTACACCTTC.

The rearrangement joins TRBV20-1 to TRBJ2-1, with D tentatively TRBD2 (5 bases). Trimming pared 6 bases from V and 1 base from J, leaving 16 bases between. The germline V gene has CDR1 DFQATT and CDR2 SNEGSKA (reference sequence). This CDR3 is built from 15 residues. CDR3 sequence: CSAISGSLSYNEQFF. In DNA form, the CDR3 reads TGCAGTGCAATAAGTGGGAGTTTGTCCTACAATGAGCAGTTCTTC.

This sequence joins TRBV20-1 and TRBJ2-3, with TRBD2 matching 7 bases. The CDR3 has 11 residues. The V segment lost 5 bases and the J segment 11 bases; nucleotides outside the gene matches: 7. Germline V CDR1 and CDR2: DFQATT, SNEGSKA (reference sequence). The CDR3 is CSARTGTMQYF. The CDR3 region has the DNA TGCAGTGCTCGAACCGGGACTATGCAGTATTTT.

This rearrangement joins TRBV5-1 to TRBJ2-5; D possibly corresponds to TRBD1 (5 bases). The last part of the DNA fits TRBJ2-7 better; the J call may be wrong. This CDR3 has 15 residues. From germline, CDR1 is SGHRS and CDR2 YFSETQ. Here the CDR3 reads CAGRVLDSNSYEQYF. CDR3 sequence (DNA): TGCGCCGGCCGGGTGCTTGACAGCAACTCCTACGAGCAGTACTTC.

This clonotype was picked up a small number of times. V is TRBV5-1 and J is TRBJ2-2; a weak D match, TRBD1 (6 bases). Germline-derived CDR1 and CDR2 are SGHRS and YFSETQ. The CDR3 consists of 14 residues. With 6 bases removed from V and 3 bases from J, the gap between germline ends came to 12 bases. DNA of the CDR3: TGCGCCAGCAATGGGGGCGGCGACACCGGGGAGCTGTTTTTT. Encoded protein: CASNGGGDTGELFF.

This clonotype has a handful of counts. The gene calls are TRBV25-1 and TRBJ2-1, with a tentative D call TRBD2 (5 bases). The CDR3 contains 14 residues. Trimming stripped 6 bases from V and 5 bases from J, with 14 bases between. Germline values: CDR1 MGHDK, CDR2 SYGVNS. The CDR3 region is CASRRSGRDNEQFF. DNA of the CDR3: TGTGCCAGCAGGCGCTCGGGGAGAGACAATGAGCAGTTCTTC. The full variable domain, with the rest looked up from reference TRBV25-1 and TRBJ2-1, is EADIYQTPRYLVIGTGKKITLECSQTMGHDKMYWYQQDPGMELHLIHYSYGVNSTEKGDLSSESTVSRIRTEHFPLTLESARPSHTSQYLCASRRSGRDNEQFFGPGTRLTVL.

This sequence joins TRBV3-1 and TRBJ2-1; 8 bases fit TRBD1. V was clipped by 6 bases and J by 4 bases; unmatched bases: 8. Germline V gene data show CDR1 as LGHDT and CDR2 as YNNKEL (reference sequence). CDR3 length: 15 amino acids. The CDR3 spells CASRLDRGPYNEQFF. As DNA, the CDR3 is TGTGCCAGCAGACTCGACAGGGGCCCGTACAATGAGCAGTTCTTC.